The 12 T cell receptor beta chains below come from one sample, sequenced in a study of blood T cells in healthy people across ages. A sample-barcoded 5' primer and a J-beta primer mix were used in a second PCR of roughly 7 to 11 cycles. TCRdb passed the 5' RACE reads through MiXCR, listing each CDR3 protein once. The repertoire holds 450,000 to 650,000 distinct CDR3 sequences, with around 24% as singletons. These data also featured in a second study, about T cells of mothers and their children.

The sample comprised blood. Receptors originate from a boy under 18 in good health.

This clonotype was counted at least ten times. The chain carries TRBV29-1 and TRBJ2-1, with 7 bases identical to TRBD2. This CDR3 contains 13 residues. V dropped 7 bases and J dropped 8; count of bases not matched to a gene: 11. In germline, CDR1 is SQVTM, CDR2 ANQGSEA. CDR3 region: CSASGLGHDEQFF. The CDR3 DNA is TGCAGCGCCTCTGGACTAGGACACGATGAGCAGTTCTTC.

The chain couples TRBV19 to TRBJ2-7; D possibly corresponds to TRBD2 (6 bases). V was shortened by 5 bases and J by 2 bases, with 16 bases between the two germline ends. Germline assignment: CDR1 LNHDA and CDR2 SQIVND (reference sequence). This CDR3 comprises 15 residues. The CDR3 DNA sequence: TGTGCCAGTAGTCCGGGGACTGTTGTTGCCTACGAGCAGTACTTC. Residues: CASSPGTVVAYEQYF.

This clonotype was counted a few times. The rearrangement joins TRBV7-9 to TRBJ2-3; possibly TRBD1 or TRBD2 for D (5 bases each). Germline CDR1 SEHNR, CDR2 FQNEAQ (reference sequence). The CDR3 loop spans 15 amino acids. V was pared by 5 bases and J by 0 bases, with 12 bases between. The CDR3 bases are TGTGCCAGCAGCCTCTACGGGGCTAGCACAGATACGCAGTATTTT. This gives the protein CASSLYGASTDTQYF.

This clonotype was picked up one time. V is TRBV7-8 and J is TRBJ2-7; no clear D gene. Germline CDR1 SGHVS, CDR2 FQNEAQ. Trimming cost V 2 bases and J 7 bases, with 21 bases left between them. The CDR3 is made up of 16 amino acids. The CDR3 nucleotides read TGTGCCAGCAGCTTACTTGCGGAAGGCAGCCCTGGGGAGCAGTACTTC. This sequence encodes CASSLLAEGSPGEQYF.

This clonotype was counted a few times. DNA for the CDR3: TGTGCCAGCAGCTACGCTAGCGGGGGGGCGTACAATGAGCAGTTCTTC. Amino acid sequence: CASSYASGGAYNEQFF. The gene calls are TRBV7-2 and TRBJ2-5; TRBD2 agrees at 12 bases. TRBJ2-1 explains the end of the DNA better; the J call may be wrong. The germline V gene has CDR1 SGHTA and CDR2 FQGNSA. There are 16 residues in the CDR3.

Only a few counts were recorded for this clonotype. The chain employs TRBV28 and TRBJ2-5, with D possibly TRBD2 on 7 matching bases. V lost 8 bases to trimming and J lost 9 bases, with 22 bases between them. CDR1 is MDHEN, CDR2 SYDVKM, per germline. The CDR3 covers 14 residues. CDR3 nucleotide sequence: TGTGCCAGCTCGACGGAGGGGGGGAAGAGACCCCAGTACTTC. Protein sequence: CASSTEGGKRPQYF.

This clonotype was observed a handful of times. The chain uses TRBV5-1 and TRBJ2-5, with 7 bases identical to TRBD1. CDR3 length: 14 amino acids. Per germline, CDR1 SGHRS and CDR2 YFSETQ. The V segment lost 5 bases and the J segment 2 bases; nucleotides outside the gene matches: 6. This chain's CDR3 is CASRPTGKQETQYF. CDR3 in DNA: TGCGCCAGCAGACCGACAGGGAAGCAAGAGACCCAGTACTTC.

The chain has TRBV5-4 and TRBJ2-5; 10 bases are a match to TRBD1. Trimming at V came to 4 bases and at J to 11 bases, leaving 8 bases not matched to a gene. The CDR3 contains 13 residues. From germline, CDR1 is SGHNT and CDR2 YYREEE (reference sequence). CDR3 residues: CASSGTGDHGQYF. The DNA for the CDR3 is TGTGCCAGCAGCGGGACAGGGGACCACGGGCAGTACTTC.

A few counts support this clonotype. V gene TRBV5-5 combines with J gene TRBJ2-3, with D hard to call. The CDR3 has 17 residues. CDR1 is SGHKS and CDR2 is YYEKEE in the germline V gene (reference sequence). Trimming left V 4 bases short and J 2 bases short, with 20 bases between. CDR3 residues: CASSRFPLVGFTDTQYF. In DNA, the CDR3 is TGTGCCAGCAGCCGCTTCCCGCTTGTTGGGTTCACAGATACGCAGTATTTT.

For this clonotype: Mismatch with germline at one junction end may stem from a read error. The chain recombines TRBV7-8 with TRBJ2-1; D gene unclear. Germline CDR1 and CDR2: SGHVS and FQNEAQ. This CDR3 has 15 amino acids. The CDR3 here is CASSLDSASCNEQFF. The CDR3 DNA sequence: TGTGCCAGCAGCTTAGACAGCGCCTCCTGCAATGAGCAGTTCTTC.

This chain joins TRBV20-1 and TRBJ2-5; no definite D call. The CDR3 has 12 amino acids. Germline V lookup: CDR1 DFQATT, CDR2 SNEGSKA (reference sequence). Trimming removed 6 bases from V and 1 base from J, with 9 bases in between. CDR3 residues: CSAPDLQETQYF. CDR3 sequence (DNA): TGCAGTGCCCCCGACCTCCAAGAGACCCAGTACTTC.

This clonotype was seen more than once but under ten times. The CDR3 reads CASSRGTPSEQFF. Here the CDR3 DNA reads TGTGCCAGCAGCCGAGGAACTCCTAGTGAGCAGTTCTTC. The chain recombines TRBV3-1 with TRBJ2-1; D unresolved. Trimming took off 4 bases at V and 9 bases at J, with 13 bases between the two ends. The germline gives CDR1 LGHDT, CDR2 YNNKEL (reference sequence). The CDR3 is 13 amino acids.